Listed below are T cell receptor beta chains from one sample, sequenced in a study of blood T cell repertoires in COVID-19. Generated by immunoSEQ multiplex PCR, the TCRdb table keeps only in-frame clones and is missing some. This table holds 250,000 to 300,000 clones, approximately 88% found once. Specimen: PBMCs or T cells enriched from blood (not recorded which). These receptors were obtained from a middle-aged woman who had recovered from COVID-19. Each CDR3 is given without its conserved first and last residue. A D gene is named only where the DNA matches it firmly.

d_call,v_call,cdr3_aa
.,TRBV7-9,ASSLRGSNEKLF
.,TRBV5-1,ASSLTGISGTEAF
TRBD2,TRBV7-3,ASSPTSGRAGNEQF
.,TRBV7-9,ASNPDTDGELF
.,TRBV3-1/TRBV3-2,ASSQTGVTEAF
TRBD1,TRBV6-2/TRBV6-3,ASSPQGSYNEQF
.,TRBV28,ASSPEGLAYEQY
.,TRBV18,ASSRRPPTGTPQY
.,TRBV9,ASSKGNEQY
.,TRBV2,ARPGVYGYT
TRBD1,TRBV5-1,ASSWNRGHLDGYT
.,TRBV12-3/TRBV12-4,ASSSLRAQPQH
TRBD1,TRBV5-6,ASSRPGQGRLEQY
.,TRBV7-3,ASSEGGSHTEAF
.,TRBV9,ASSVAGPSYNEQF
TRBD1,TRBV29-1,SAGMSGQGSDTQY
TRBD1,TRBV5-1,ASSYAGTGKETQY
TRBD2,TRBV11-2,ASSLAGWNEQF
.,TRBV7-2,ASSTRHSSPLH
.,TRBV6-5,ASSYSTQLTEAF
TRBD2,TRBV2,ASRIWGLAGGQASTDTQY
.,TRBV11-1,ASSLPIGGNYEQY
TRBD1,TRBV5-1,ASSTRTGTTDTQY
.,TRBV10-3,AISPTARAGNTEAF
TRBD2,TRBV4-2,ASRQVAGQETQY
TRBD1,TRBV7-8,ASSSTGLQPQH
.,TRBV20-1,SATMEYGYT